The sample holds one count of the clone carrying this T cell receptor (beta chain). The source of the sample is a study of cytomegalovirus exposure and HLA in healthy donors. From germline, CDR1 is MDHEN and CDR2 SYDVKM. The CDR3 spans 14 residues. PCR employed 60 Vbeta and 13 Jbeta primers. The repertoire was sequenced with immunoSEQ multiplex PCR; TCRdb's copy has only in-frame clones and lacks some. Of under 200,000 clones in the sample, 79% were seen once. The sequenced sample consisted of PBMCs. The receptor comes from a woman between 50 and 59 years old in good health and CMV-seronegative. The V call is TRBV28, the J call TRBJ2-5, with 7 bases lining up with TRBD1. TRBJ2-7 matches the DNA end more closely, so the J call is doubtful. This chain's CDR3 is CASVTGAGSYEQYF. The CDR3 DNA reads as TGTGCCAGTGTAACAGGGGCGGGCTCCTACGAGCAGTACTTC.